This TCR beta chain is from a study of T cell changes during pregnancy in multiple sclerosis. Some clones are missing from TCRdb's copy, which holds only in-frame ones; the method was immunoSEQ multiplex PCR. The sample includes approximately 49,000 clones, nearly 95% of them seen just once. This CDR3 is built from 14 residues. From germline, CDR1 is LGHNA and CDR2 YSLEER. The J segment lost 5 bases and the V segment lost 0 bases, leaving 2 bases of the junction unmatched. The material sequenced was peripheral blood, taken after pregnancy. The receptor's source is a female donor with multiple sclerosis, enrolled in a pregnancy study. The chain recombines TRBV4-3 with TRBJ1-1, with 8 bases lining up with TRBD1. The CDR3 sequence: CASSQDRGLTEAFF. The CDR3 nucleotides are TGCGCCAGCAGCCAAGACAGGGGGCTTACTGAAGCTTTCTTT.